Listed below are T cell receptor beta chains from one sample, sequenced in a study of cytomegalovirus exposure and HLA in healthy donors. Sequencing used immunoSEQ multiplex PCR; TCRdb keeps in-frame clones, though not all of them. The repertoire holds around 250,000 clones, with nearly 90% as singletons. The sample comprised PBMCs. All receptors derive from a woman between 18 and 29 years old in good health and CMV-seronegative. CDR3s include the opening cysteine and the closing phenylalanine or tryptophan. The order of the fields is J gene, clone size, V gene, CDR3 length, D gene, CDR3 protein, CDR3 DNA. The D gene is left open where the match is weak. Not every row has a clone size; where given, it reads once, few, many or a size class.

J gene: TRBJ2-3; clone size: -; V gene: TRBV9; CDR3 length: 16; D gene: -; CDR3 protein: CASSVNYGRGTDTQYF; CDR3 DNA: TGTGCCAGCAGCGTTAACTATGGAAGGGGGACAGATACGCAGTATTTT
J gene: TRBJ2-2; clone size: -; V gene: TRBV7-9; CDR3 length: 14; D gene: -; CDR3 protein: CASSPLLVTGELFF; CDR3 DNA: TGTGCCAGCAGCCCCTTACTAGTGACCGGGGAGCTGTTTTTT
J gene: TRBJ1-5; clone size: few; V gene: TRBV28; CDR3 length: 14; D gene: -; CDR3 protein: CATRVLNANQPQHF; CDR3 DNA: TGTGCCACCCGGGTCTTAAATGCCAATCAGCCCCAGCATTTT
J gene: TRBJ2-7; clone size: once; V gene: TRBV28; CDR3 length: 13; D gene: TRBD1; CDR3 protein: CASNLGTGYEQYF; CDR3 DNA: TGTGCCAGCAATTTGGGGACAGGCTACGAGCAGTACTTC
J gene: TRBJ1-3; clone size: -; V gene: TRBV10-1; CDR3 length: 19; D gene: -; CDR3 protein: CASSESGGIGLVWGNTIYF; CDR3 DNA: TGCGCCAGCAGTGAGTCCGGGGGTATAGGGCTAGTTTGGGGAAACACCATATATTTT
J gene: TRBJ1-2; clone size: -; V gene: TRBV5-6; CDR3 length: 14; D gene: -; CDR3 protein: CASSLEGGDYGYTF; CDR3 DNA: TGTGCCAGCAGCTTGGAGGGAGGGGACTATGGCTACACCTTC
J gene: TRBJ1-4; clone size: -; V gene: TRBV6-5; CDR3 length: 13; D gene: -; CDR3 protein: CASSPAGNEKLFF; CDR3 DNA: TGTGCCAGCAGCCCGGCGGGGAATGAAAAACTGTTTTTT
J gene: TRBJ1-1; clone size: -; V gene: TRBV5-1; CDR3 length: 14; D gene: TRBD1; CDR3 protein: CASSRGQGGTEAFF; CDR3 DNA: TGCGCCAGCAGCCGCGGACAGGGAGGCACTGAAGCTTTCTTT
J gene: TRBJ1-6; clone size: -; V gene: TRBV18; CDR3 length: 17; D gene: TRBD1; CDR3 protein: CASSGQGGDSYNSPLHF; CDR3 DNA: TGTGCCAGCTCAGGACAGGGCGGGGACTCCTATAATTCACCCCTCCACTTT
J gene: TRBJ1-6; clone size: -; V gene: TRBV30; CDR3 length: 15; D gene: -; CDR3 protein: CAWSPRGSYNSPLHF; CDR3 DNA: TGTGCCTGGAGCCCCCGGGGTTCCTATAATTCACCCCTCCACTTT
J gene: TRBJ2-7; clone size: once; V gene: TRBV5-1; CDR3 length: 14; D gene: -; CDR3 protein: CASSLRDIYYEQYF; CDR3 DNA: TGCGCCAGCAGCCTACGGGACATCTACTACGAGCAGTACTTC
J gene: TRBJ1-1; clone size: -; V gene: TRBV7-8; CDR3 length: 14; D gene: -; CDR3 protein: CASSLGTGSPEAFF; CDR3 DNA: TGTGCCAGCAGCTTAGGTACAGGATCTCCTGAAGCTTTCTTT
J gene: TRBJ2-1; clone size: -; V gene: TRBV5-1; CDR3 length: 16; D gene: TRBD2; CDR3 protein: CASSPRAGGPDDEQFF; CDR3 DNA: TGCGCCAGCAGCCCCAGAGCGGGGGGGCCTGATGATGAGCAGTTCTTC
J gene: TRBJ2-3; clone size: -; V gene: TRBV13; CDR3 length: 19; D gene: TRBD2; CDR3 protein: CASSSLTSEGAGGRDTQYF; CDR3 DNA: TGTGCCAGCAGCTCTCTAACATCAGAGGGAGCGGGGGGAAGGGATACGCAGTATTTT
J gene: TRBJ1-5; clone size: -; V gene: TRBV4-3; CDR3 length: 15; D gene: -; CDR3 protein: CASSQDSGPNQPQHF; CDR3 DNA: TGCGCCAGCAGCCAAGATAGCGGGCCTAATCAGCCCCAGCATTTT